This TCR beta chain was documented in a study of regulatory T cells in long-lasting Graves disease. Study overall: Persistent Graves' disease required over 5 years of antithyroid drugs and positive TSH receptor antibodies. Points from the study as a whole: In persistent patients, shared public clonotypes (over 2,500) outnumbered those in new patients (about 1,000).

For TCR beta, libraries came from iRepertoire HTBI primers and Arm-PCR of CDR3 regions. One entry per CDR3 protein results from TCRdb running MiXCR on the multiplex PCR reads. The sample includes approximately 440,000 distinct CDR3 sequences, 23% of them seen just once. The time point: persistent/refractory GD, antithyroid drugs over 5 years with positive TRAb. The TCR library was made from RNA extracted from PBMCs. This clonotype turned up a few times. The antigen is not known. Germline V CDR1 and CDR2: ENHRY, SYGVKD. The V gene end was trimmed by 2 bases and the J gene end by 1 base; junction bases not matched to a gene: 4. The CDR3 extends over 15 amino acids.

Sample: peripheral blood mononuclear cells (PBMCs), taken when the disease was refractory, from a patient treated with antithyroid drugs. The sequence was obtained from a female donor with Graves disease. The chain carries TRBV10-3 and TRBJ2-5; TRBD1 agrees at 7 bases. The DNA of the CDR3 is TGTGCCATCAGTGAGGGCAGGGACAGCCAAGAGACCCAGTACTTC. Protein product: CAISEGRDSQETQYF.